This is a list of T cell receptor beta chains from one sample in a study of T cell responses to AZD1222 COVID-19 vaccine. The table came from immunoSEQ multiplex PCR; TCRdb's copy has only in-frame clones and leaves some out. The sample carries some 120,000 clones, approximately 90% recorded once. Sequencing used peripheral blood, obtained on day 0 of MenACWY control vaccination. The receptors come from an adult in good health. Each CDR3 is given with its conserved first and last residue. Each record gives: CDR3 protein, CDR3 DNA, J gene, clone size, D gene, V gene. A D gene is named only where the DNA matches it firmly. The size entry is marked missing in some rows and otherwise reads once, few, many or a size class.

CDR3 protein: CASTFSPGLNYGYTF
CDR3 DNA: TGTGCCAGCACCTTTAGTCCAGGTCTGAACTATGGCTACACCTTC
J gene: TRBJ1-2
clone size: NA
D gene: NA
V gene: TRBV27

CDR3 protein: CASSQSTMDRASYEQYF
CDR3 DNA: TGCGCCAGCAGTCAATCGACTATGGACAGGGCTTCCTACGAGCAGTACTTC
J gene: TRBJ2-7
clone size: NA
D gene: TRBD1
V gene: TRBV23-1

CDR3 protein: CAISESRQGGGYTF
CDR3 DNA: TGTGCCATCAGTGAGTCGAGGCAGGGAGGCGGCTACACCTTC
J gene: TRBJ1-2
clone size: NA
D gene: NA
V gene: TRBV10-3

CDR3 protein: CAISEPGGSYNEQFF
CDR3 DNA: TGTGCCATCAGTGAGCCGGGTGGCTCCTACAATGAGCAGTTCTTC
J gene: TRBJ2-1
clone size: NA
D gene: NA
V gene: TRBV10-3

CDR3 protein: CASSQEVPDTGVGYTF
CDR3 DNA: TGCGCCAGCAGCCAAGAGGTCCCGGACACTGGGGTTGGCTACACCTTC
J gene: TRBJ1-2
clone size: once
D gene: NA
V gene: TRBV4-1

CDR3 protein: CASSQASGRANEQFF
CDR3 DNA: TGTGCCAGCAGCCAAGCTAGCGGGAGGGCCAATGAGCAGTTCTTC
J gene: TRBJ2-1
clone size: NA
D gene: TRBD2
V gene: TRBV3-1/TRBV3-2

CDR3 protein: CASSLDRQGLGNEQFF
CDR3 DNA: TGTGCCAGCAGCTTAGATCGGCAGGGTTTAGGAAATGAGCAGTTCTTC
J gene: TRBJ2-1
clone size: NA
D gene: NA
V gene: TRBV11-2

CDR3 protein: CSGAAGTGGTEAFF
CDR3 DNA: TGCAGCGGCGCCGCCGGGACAGGGGGAACTGAAGCTTTCTTT
J gene: TRBJ1-1
clone size: NA
D gene: TRBD1
V gene: TRBV29-1

CDR3 protein: CASSQDKTGSKPQHF
CDR3 DNA: TGTGCCAGCAGCCAAGACAAGACAGGGAGTAAGCCCCAGCATTTT
J gene: TRBJ1-5
clone size: few
D gene: TRBD1
V gene: TRBV3-1/TRBV3-2

CDR3 protein: CASSRTGLSNNGYTF
CDR3 DNA: TGTGCCAGCAGCCGGACAGGGTTGTCAAACAATGGCTACACCTTC
J gene: TRBJ1-2
clone size: NA
D gene: TRBD1
V gene: TRBV3-1/TRBV3-2

CDR3 protein: CASSVRAVNTEAFF
CDR3 DNA: TGTGCCAGCAGCGTAAGAGCGGTGAACACTGAAGCTTTCTTT
J gene: TRBJ1-1
clone size: once
D gene: NA
V gene: TRBV9

CDR3 protein: CASSKGTELNTEAFF
CDR3 DNA: TGTGCCAGCAGCAAAGGGACAGAATTGAACACTGAAGCTTTCTTT
J gene: TRBJ1-1
clone size: NA
D gene: TRBD1
V gene: TRBV11-3

CDR3 protein: CASRTGGYHEQYF
CDR3 DNA: TGTGCCAGCAGGACGGGAGGGTACCACGAGCAGTACTTC
J gene: TRBJ2-7
clone size: NA
D gene: TRBD2
V gene: TRBV2

CDR3 protein: CASSLTASTDTQYF
CDR3 DNA: TGTGCCAGCAGCTTAACAGCGAGCACAGATACGCAGTATTTT
J gene: TRBJ2-3
clone size: NA
D gene: NA
V gene: TRBV11-3

CDR3 protein: CASNLGAGTGELFF
CDR3 DNA: TGTGCCAGTAATCTGGGGGCCGGCACCGGGGAGCTGTTTTTT
J gene: TRBJ2-2
clone size: NA
D gene: NA
V gene: TRBV19

CDR3 protein: CASSKGTSGSGETQYF
CDR3 DNA: TGTGCCAGCAGTAAAGGGACTAGCGGGAGCGGGGAGACCCAGTACTTC
J gene: TRBJ2-5
clone size: NA
D gene: TRBD2
V gene: TRBV27

CDR3 protein: CAISESTGGAAYNEQFF
CDR3 DNA: TGTGCCATCAGTGAGTCGACAGGGGGCGCGGCCTACAATGAGCAGTTCTTC
J gene: TRBJ2-1
clone size: once
D gene: TRBD1
V gene: TRBV10-3

CDR3 protein: CASSLSGNSYNEQFF
CDR3 DNA: TGTGCCAGCAGTCTTAGCGGGAACTCCTACAATGAGCAGTTCTTC
J gene: TRBJ2-1
clone size: NA
D gene: TRBD2
V gene: TRBV7-2

CDR3 protein: CASSLDLLASSSYNEQFF
CDR3 DNA: TGTGCCAGCAGCTTAGATCTGCTAGCTTCTAGCTCCTACAATGAGCAGTTCTTC
J gene: TRBJ2-1
clone size: NA
D gene: NA
V gene: TRBV11-3

CDR3 protein: CASSLGIGGEKLFF
CDR3 DNA: TGTGCCAGCAGTCTCGGGATCGGGGGGGAAAAACTGTTTTTT
J gene: TRBJ1-4
clone size: few
D gene: NA
V gene: TRBV6-5

CDR3 protein: CASSPRDRVNTIYF
CDR3 DNA: TGTGCCAGCTCACCACGGGATCGCGTAAACACCATATATTTT
J gene: TRBJ1-3
clone size: NA
D gene: NA
V gene: TRBV18

CDR3 protein: CASTPEGRFYGYTF
CDR3 DNA: TGTGCCAGCACCCCTGAAGGTCGCTTCTATGGCTACACCTTC
J gene: TRBJ1-2
clone size: NA
D gene: NA
V gene: TRBV2

CDR3 protein: CASSERLSTYNEQFF
CDR3 DNA: TGTGCCAGCAGTGAAAGGCTGAGTACCTACAATGAGCAGTTCTTC
J gene: TRBJ2-1
clone size: NA
D gene: NA
V gene: TRBV6-1

CDR3 protein: CASSPTAREFSPLHF
CDR3 DNA: TGCGCCAGCAGCCCCACCGCCAGGGAATTTTCACCCCTCCACTTT
J gene: TRBJ1-6
clone size: NA
D gene: NA
V gene: TRBV4-1

CDR3 protein: CASSSSGGRAVGEQYF
CDR3 DNA: TGTGCCAGCAGCTCCTCCGGCGGGAGGGCAGTTGGGGAGCAGTACTTC
J gene: TRBJ2-7
clone size: NA
D gene: TRBD2
V gene: TRBV11-3

CDR3 protein: CASSSGQGTYGYTF
CDR3 DNA: TGTGCCAGCAGTTCGGGACAGGGTACCTATGGCTACACCTTC
J gene: TRBJ1-2
clone size: NA
D gene: TRBD1
V gene: TRBV28

CDR3 protein: CASSLGGTGDYGYTF
CDR3 DNA: TGCGCCAGCAGCTTGGGCGGGACAGGGGACTATGGCTACACCTTC
J gene: TRBJ1-2
clone size: NA
D gene: TRBD1
V gene: TRBV5-1

CDR3 protein: CASSIDFAASYEQYF
CDR3 DNA: TGTGCCAGTAGTATAGATTTCGCGGCCTCCTACGAGCAGTACTTC
J gene: TRBJ2-7
clone size: NA
D gene: NA
V gene: TRBV19

CDR3 protein: CASSVPGAEQFF
CDR3 DNA: TGTGCCAGCAGCGTGCCGGGGGCTGAGCAGTTCTTC
J gene: TRBJ2-1
clone size: NA
D gene: NA
V gene: TRBV7-3

CDR3 protein: CASSQDVPSLIGSDEQYF
CDR3 DNA: TGTGCCAGCAGCCAAGATGTACCTAGTTTGATTGGTAGCGACGAGCAGTACTTC
J gene: TRBJ2-7
clone size: NA
D gene: NA
V gene: TRBV3-1/TRBV3-2

CDR3 protein: CASSLETSGRSDEQFF
CDR3 DNA: TGCGCCAGCAGCTTGGAGACTAGCGGGAGGAGTGATGAGCAGTTCTTC
J gene: TRBJ2-1
clone size: NA
D gene: TRBD2
V gene: TRBV5-1

CDR3 protein: CASRSYGLAGATGELFF
CDR3 DNA: TGCGCCAGCAGGAGCTACGGACTAGCGGGGGCCACCGGGGAGCTGTTTTTT
J gene: TRBJ2-2
clone size: NA
D gene: TRBD2
V gene: TRBV4-1

CDR3 protein: CASSFRLAGGTSETQYF
CDR3 DNA: TGTGCCAGCAGCTTTCGACTAGCGGGAGGCACCAGTGAGACCCAGTACTTC
J gene: TRBJ2-5
clone size: NA
D gene: TRBD2
V gene: TRBV9

CDR3 protein: CASSVNTEAFF
CDR3 DNA: TGTGCCAGCAGCGTGAACACTGAAGCTTTCTTT
J gene: TRBJ1-1
clone size: NA
D gene: NA
V gene: TRBV2

CDR3 protein: CASRTLRVDGAAQHF
CDR3 DNA: TGTGCCAGCAGAACCCTCAGGGTTGACGGGGCAGCCCAGCATTTT
J gene: TRBJ1-5
clone size: once
D gene: NA
V gene: TRBV6-5